The TCR beta chain described here comes from a study of Graves' ophthalmopathy and Graves' hyperthyroidism. Amplifying from RNA transcripts, the study obtained TCR beta CDR3 regions. The authors performed first-round RT-PCR with HTBI primers and then a second-round multiplex PCR. TCRdb itself ran the multiplex PCR reads through MiXCR, one entry per CDR3 protein. This sample has more than 550,000 distinct CDR3 sequences, with over 40% found just once. Turning to this clonotype: The target antigen is unknown.

Whole-study findings and limits: The 13-signature model separated ophthalmopathy from stable hyperthyroidism at almost 90% sensitivity and almost 83% specificity.

The material sequenced was peripheral blood. The clonotype comes from an adult man with Graves' ophthalmopathy.

The DNA of the CDR3 is TGCAGCCTTACCGGGACCCTGAACACTGAAGCTTTCTTT. It encodes CSLTGTLNTEAFF. This chain links TRBV29-1 with TRBJ1-1; a weak D match, TRBD1 (5 bases). V was cut by 8 bases and J by 0 bases, with 13 bases left in between. This CDR3 spans 13 amino acids. Per germline, CDR1 SQVTM and CDR2 ANQGSEA.